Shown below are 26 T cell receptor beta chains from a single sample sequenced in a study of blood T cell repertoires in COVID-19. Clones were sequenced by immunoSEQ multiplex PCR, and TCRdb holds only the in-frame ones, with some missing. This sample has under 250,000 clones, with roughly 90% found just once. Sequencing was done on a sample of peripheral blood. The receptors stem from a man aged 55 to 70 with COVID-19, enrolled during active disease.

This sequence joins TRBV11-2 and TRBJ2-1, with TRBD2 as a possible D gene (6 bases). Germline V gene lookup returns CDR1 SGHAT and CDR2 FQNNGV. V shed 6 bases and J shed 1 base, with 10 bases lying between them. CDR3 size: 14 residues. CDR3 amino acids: CASRTGVSYNEQFF. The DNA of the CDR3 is TGTGCCAGCAGGACGGGGGTATCCTACAATGAGCAGTTCTTC.

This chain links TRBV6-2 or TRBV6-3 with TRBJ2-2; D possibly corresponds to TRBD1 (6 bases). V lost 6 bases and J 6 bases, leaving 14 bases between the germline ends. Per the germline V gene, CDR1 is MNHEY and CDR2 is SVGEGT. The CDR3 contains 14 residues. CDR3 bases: TGTGCCAGCAGCCCCTACGAGGGGGCCGGGGAGCTGTTTTTT. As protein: CASSPYEGAGELFF.

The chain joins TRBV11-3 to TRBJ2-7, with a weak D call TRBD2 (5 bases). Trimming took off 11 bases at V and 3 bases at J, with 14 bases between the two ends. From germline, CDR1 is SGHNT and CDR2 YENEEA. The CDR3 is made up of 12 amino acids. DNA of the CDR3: TGTGCCGGGATTGTACTAGTCTACGAGCAGTACTTC. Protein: CAGIVLVYEQYF. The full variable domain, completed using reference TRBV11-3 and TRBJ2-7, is EAGVVQSPRYKIIEKKQPVAFWCNPISGHNTLYWYLQNLGQGPELLIRYENEEAVDDSQLPKDRFSAERLKGVDSTLKIQPAELGDSAVYLCAGIVLVYEQYFGPGTRLTVT.

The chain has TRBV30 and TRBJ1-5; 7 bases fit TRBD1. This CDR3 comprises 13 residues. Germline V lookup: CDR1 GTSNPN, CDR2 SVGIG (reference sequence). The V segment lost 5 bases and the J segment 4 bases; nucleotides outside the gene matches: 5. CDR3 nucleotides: TGTGCCTGGGGGACAGCTATTAATCAGCCCCAGCATTTT. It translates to CAWGTAINQPQHF.

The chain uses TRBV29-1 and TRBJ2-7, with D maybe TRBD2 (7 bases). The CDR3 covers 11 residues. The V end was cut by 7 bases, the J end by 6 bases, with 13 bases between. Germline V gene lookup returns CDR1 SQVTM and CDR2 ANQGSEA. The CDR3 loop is CSGRGGGEQYF. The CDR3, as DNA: TGCAGCGGGAGGGGGGGCGGCGAGCAGTACTTC.

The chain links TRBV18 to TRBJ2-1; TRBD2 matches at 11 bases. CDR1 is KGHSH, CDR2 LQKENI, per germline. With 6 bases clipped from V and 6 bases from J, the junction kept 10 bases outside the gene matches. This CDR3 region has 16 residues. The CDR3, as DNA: TGTGCCAGCTCCCAAGTAGCGGGAGGGCCGGGCAATGAGCAGTTCTTC. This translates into CASSQVAGGPGNEQFF.

The CDR3 DNA follows: TGCGCCAGCAGCCTTTGGACAGGGCCCGAGACCCAGTACTTC. It encodes CASSLWTGPETQYF. The chain recombines TRBV5-1 with TRBJ2-5, with 8 bases that match TRBD1. Germline V gene lookup returns CDR1 SGHRS and CDR2 YFSETQ. The CDR3 has 14 residues. V lost 4 bases, J lost 5 bases, and 7 bases stayed unmatched.

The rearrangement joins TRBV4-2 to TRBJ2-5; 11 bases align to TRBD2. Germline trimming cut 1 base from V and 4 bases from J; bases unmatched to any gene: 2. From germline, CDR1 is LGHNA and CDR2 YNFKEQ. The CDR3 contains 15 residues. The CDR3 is CASSQGGTSGETQYF. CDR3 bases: TGTGCCAGCAGCCAAGGAGGGACTAGCGGAGAGACCCAGTACTTC.

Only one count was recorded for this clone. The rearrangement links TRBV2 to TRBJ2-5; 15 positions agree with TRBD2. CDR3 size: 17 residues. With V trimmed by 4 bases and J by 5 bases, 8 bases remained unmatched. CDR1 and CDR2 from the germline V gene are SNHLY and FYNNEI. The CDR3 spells CASSGGLAGGRGETQYF. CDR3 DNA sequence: TGTGCCAGCAGTGGGGGACTAGCGGGAGGCCGAGGGGAGACCCAGTACTTC.

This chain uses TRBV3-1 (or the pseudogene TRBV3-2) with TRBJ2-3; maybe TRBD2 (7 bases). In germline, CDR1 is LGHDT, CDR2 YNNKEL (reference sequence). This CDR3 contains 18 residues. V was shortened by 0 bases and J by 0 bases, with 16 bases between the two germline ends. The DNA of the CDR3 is TGTGCCAGCAGCCAAGATTTGAGACGGGGGGCAAGCACAGATACGCAGTATTTT. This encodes CASSQDLRRGASTDTQYF.

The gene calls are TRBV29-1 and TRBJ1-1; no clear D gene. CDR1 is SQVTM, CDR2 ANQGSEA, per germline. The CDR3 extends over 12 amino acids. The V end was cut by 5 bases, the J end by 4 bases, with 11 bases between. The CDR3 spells CSVSRGFTEAFF. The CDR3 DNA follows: TGCAGCGTTTCAAGAGGGTTCACTGAAGCTTTCTTT.

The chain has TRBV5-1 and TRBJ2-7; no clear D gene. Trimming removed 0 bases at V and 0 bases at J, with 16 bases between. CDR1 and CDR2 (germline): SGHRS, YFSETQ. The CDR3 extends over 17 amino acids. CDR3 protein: CASSLGHGTHYSYEQYF. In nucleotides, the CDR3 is TGCGCCAGCAGCTTGGGCCACGGAACTCACTACTCCTACGAGCAGTACTTC.

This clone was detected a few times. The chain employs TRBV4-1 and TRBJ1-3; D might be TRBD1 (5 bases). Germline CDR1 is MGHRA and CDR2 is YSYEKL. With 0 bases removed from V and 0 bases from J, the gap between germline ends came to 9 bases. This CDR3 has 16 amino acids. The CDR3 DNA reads TGCGCCAGCAGCCAAGACAGGGCAACCTCTGGAAACACCATATATTTT. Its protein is CASSQDRATSGNTIYF.

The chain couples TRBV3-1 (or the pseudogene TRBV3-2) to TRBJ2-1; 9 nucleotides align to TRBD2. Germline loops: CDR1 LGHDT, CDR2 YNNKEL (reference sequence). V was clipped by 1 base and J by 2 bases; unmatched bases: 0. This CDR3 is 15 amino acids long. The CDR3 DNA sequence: TGTGCCAGCAGCCAAGGCGGGGGGGCCTACAATGAGCAGTTCTTC. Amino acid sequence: CASSQGGGAYNEQFF.

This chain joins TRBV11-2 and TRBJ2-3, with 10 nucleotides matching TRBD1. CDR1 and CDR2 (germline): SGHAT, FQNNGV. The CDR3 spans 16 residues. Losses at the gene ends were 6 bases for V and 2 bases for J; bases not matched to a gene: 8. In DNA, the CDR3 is TGTGCCAGCAGTTGGGACAGGGGAATACTCACAGATACGCAGTATTTT. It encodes CASSWDRGILTDTQYF. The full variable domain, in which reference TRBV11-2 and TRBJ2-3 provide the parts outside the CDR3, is EAGVAQSPRYKIIEKRQSVAFWCNPISGHATLYWYQQILGQGPKLLIQFQNNGVVDDSQLPKDRFSAERLKGVDSTLKIQPAKLEDSAVYLCASSWDRGILTDTQYFGPGTRLTVL.

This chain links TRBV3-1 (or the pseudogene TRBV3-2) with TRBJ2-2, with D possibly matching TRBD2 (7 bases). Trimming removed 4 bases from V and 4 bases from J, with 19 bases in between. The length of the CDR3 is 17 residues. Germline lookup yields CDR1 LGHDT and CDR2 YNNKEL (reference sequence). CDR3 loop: CASSRSWGGAGTGELFF. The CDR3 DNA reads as TGTGCCAGCAGCCGATCATGGGGGGGCGCTGGCACCGGGGAGCTGTTTTTT.

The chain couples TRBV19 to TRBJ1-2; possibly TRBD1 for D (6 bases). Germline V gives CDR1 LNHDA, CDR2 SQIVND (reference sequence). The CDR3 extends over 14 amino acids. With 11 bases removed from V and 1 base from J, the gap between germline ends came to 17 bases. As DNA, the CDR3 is TGTGCCGGCGGGGGCCCAGGGCTTAACTATGGCTACACCTTC. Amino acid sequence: CAGGGPGLNYGYTF.

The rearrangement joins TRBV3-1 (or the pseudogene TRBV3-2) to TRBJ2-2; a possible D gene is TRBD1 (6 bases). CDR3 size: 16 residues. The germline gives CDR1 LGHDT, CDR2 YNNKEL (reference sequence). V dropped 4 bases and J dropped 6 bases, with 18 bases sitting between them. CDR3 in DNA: TGTGCCAGCAGCCCCCGGGACACCCAGCCGGCCGGGGAGCTGTTTTTT. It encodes CASSPRDTQPAGELFF.

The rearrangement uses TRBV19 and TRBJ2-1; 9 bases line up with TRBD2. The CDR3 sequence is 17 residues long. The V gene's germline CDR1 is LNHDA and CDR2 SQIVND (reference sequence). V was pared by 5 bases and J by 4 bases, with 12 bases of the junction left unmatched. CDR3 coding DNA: TGTGCCAGTAGTGTCCCCGCGGGGCGGGGGGGATACAATGAGCAGTTCTTC. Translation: CASSVPAGRGGYNEQFF.

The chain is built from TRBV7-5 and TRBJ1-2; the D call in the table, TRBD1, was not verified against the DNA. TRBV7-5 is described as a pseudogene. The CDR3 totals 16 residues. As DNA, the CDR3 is TGTGCCACCTCCCCTGTCCGGGCAGGGAACCCCAAGGGCTACACCTTC. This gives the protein CATSPVRAGNPKGYTF.

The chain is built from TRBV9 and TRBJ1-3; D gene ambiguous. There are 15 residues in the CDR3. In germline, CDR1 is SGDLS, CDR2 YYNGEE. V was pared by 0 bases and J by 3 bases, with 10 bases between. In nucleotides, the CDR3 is TGTGCCAGCAGCGTAGGTCCCGGTGATGGAAACACCATATATTTT. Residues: CASSVGPGDGNTIYF.

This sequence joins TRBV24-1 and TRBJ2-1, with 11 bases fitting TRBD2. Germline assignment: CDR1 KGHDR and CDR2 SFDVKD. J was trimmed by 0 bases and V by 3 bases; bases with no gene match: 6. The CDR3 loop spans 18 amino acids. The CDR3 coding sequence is TGTGCCACCAGTGATGGCGGGACTAGCGGAAGCTCCTACAATGAGCAGTTCTTC. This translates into CATSDGGTSGSSYNEQFF.

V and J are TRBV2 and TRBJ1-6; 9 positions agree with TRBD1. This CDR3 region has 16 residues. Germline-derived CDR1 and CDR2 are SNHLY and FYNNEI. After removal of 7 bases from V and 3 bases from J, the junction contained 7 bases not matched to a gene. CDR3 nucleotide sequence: TGTGCCAGCATGACGCGGGGACAGGGCTATAATTCACCCCTCCACTTT. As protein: CASMTRGQGYNSPLHF.

As DNA, the CDR3 is TGTGCCAGCAGTAAACAGGGCCTCACTGAAGCTTTCTTT. Translating it yields CASSKQGLTEAFF. This rearrangement joins TRBV6-5 to TRBJ1-1; D might be TRBD1 (6 bases). Looked up from germline, CDR1 is MNHEY and CDR2 is SVGAGI. Trimming took 5 bases from V and 4 from J, leaving 11 bases between them. The CDR3 consists of 13 residues.

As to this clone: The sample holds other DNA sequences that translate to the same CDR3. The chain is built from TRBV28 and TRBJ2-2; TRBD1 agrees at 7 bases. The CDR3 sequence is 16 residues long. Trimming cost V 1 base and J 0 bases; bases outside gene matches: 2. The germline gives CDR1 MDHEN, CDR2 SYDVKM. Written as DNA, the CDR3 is TGTGCCAGCAGTTTATTAGGGACAGCGAACACCGGGGAGCTGTTTTTT. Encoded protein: CASSLLGTANTGELFF.

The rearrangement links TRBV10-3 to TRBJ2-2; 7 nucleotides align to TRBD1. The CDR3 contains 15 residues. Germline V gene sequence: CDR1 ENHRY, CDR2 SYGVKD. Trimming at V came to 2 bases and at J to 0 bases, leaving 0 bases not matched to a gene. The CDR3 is CAISEQGANTGELFF. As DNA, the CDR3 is TGTGCCATCAGTGAGCAGGGGGCGAACACCGGGGAGCTGTTTTTT.